This T cell receptor beta chain was identified during a study of Ad26.COV2.S vaccination and SARS-CoV-2 variants. Across the whole study: Trial arm assignment for the donor was COV1001 Ad26.COV2.S. Administration of Ad26.COV2.S was intramuscular, either once or twice 56 days apart.

Study observations and caveats: There was reportedly substantial breadth in spike-specific CD8+ and CD4+ T cell responses after vaccination. Analytic work on TCR breadth and depth might have understated the full extent of total T cell responses.

Germline loops: CDR1 SNHLY, CDR2 FYNNEI. The ends were cut back, 1 base at V and 6 bases at J, with 6 bases in the middle. The CDR3 has 12 amino acids. TCRdb's table, derived via immunoSEQ multiplex PCR, lists solely in-frame clones and lacks some. The table records about 400,000 clones, roughly 90% of them present only once. As concerns this clone: Its target is not known.

Regarding treatment: 15 to 20 received Ad26.COV2.S at low or high dose, single or two shots; 5 received placebo; per-sample allocation not given. Specimens were obtained on day 63 following the first vaccine or placebo injection. This sample comprised peripheral blood, obtained in a trial of Ad26.COV2.S vaccine versus placebo. This receptor was taken from a person aged 18-60 years who received the Ad26.COV2.S COVID-19 vaccine or a placebo. The chain employs TRBV2 and TRBJ1-2; D gene ambiguous. The CDR3 coding sequence is TGTGCCAGCAGTGAAGGAGCACATGGCTACACCTTC. This translates into CASSEGAHGYTF. The full variable domain, completed using reference TRBV2 and TRBJ1-2, is EPEVTQTPSHQVTQMGQEVILRCVPISNHLYFYWYRQILGQKVEFLVSFYNNEISEKSEIFDDQFSVERPDGSNFTLKIRSTKLEDSAMYFCASSEGAHGYTFGSGTRLTVV.